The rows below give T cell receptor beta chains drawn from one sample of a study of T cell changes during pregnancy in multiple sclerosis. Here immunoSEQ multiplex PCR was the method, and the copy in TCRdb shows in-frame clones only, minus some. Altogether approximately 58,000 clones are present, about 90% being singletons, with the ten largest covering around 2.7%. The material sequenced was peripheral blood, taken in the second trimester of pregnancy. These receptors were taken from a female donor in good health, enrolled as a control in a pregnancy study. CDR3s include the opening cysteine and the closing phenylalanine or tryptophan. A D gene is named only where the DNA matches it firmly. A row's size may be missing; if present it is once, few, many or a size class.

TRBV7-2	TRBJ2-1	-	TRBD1	CASSVTGTGVRREQFF	TGTGCCAGCAGCGTAACCGGGACAGGGGTCCGGCGGGAGCAGTTCTTC
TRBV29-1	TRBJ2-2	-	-	CSVHDSSHPGELFF	TGCAGCGTCCATGATAGTAGTCATCCCGGGGAGCTGTTTTTT
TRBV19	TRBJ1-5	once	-	CASSRQGGKKGQPQHF	TGTGCCAGTAGTAGGCAGGGTGGAAAGAAGGGACAGCCCCAGCATTTT
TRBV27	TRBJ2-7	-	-	CASSPRIPSYEQYF	TGTGCCAGCAGTCCCCGCATCCCTAGTTACGAGCAGTACTTC
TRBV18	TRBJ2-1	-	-	CASSPPGLAPYNEQFF	TGTGCCAGCTCACCACCGGGCCTAGCACCCTACAATGAGCAGTTCTTC
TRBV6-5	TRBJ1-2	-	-	CASSYQWARDGYTF	TGTGCCAGCAGTTACCAGTGGGCGCGGGATGGCTACACCTTC
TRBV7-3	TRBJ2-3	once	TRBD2	CASSPTSGDVYTQYF	TGTGCCAGCAGCCCTACTAGCGGTGACGTATATACGCAGTATTTT
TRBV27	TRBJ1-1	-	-	CASILRVGNTEAFF	TGTGCCAGTATCCTCAGGGTGGGGAACACTGAAGCTTTCTTT
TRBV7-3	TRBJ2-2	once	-	CASSLQTSPLTGELFF	TGTGCCAGCAGCTTACAAACTAGTCCATTAACCGGGGAGCTGTTTTTT
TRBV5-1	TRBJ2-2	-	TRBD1	CATRMPGQGAKWTGELFF	TGCGCCACCCGAATGCCGGGACAGGGGGCGAAGTGGACCGGGGAGCTGTTTTTT
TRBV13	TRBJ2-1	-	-	CASRSIADAYNEQFF	TGTGCCAGCAGGTCGATAGCGGATGCCTACAATGAGCAGTTCTTC
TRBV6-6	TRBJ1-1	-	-	CASLDRRFTEAFF	TGTGCCAGCCTAGACCGGAGATTCACTGAAGCTTTCTTT
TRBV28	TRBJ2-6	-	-	CASSSQGNGANVLTF	TGTGCCAGCAGTTCGCAGGGGAATGGGGCCAACGTCCTGACTTTC
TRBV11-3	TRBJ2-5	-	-	CASSLVSGSQETQYF	TGTGCCAGCAGCTTAGTGAGCGGCAGTCAAGAGACCCAGTACTTC
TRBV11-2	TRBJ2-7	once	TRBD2	CASSWILAGAYEQYF	TGTGCCAGCAGCTGGATCCTAGCGGGGGCCTACGAGCAGTACTTC
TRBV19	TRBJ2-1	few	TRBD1	CASRVGGGMGEQFF	TGTGCCAGTAGAGTAGGGGGCGGTATGGGTGAGCAGTTCTTC
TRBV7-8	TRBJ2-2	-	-	CASSYHRKTNTGELFF	TGTGCCAGCAGCTACCACAGGAAGACGAACACCGGGGAGCTGTTTTTT
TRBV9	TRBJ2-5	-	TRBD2	CASSAGLAGETQYF	TGTGCCAGCAGCGCGGGACTAGCGGGAGAGACCCAGTACTTC
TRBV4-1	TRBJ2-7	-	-	CASSQPTRGTSTYEQYF	TGCGCCAGCAGCCAGCCCACCCGAGGGACTTCCACCTACGAGCAGTACTTC
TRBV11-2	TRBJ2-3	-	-	CASSIRASWSTDTQYF	TGTGCCAGCAGCATTAGGGCTAGCTGGTCCACAGATACGCAGTATTTT
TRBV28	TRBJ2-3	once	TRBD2	CASSERLAGGTDTQYF	TGTGCCAGCAGCGAGAGACTAGCGGGGGGGACAGATACGCAGTATTTT
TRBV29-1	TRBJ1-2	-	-	CSVLTDSFNYGYTF	TGCAGCGTCCTTACGGACAGTTTTAACTATGGCTACACCTTC
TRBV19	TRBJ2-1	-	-	CASSIDLAGNEQFF	TGTGCCAGTAGTATAGATCTGGCGGGTAATGAGCAGTTCTTC
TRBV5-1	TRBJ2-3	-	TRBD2	CASSSGTSGPMNTQYF	TGCGCCAGCAGCTCGGGGACTAGCGGCCCCATGAATACGCAGTATTTT
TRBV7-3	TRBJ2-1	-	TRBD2	CASSLPETSGSAYNEQFF	TGTGCCAGCAGCTTACCCGAGACTAGCGGGAGTGCCTACAATGAGCAGTTCTTC
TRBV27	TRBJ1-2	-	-	CASSLSWLATANYGYTF	TGTGCCAGCAGTTTATCTTGGTTAGCAACGGCAAACTATGGCTACACCTTC
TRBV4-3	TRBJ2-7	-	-	CASSQDGSGSYEQYF	TGCGCCAGCAGCCAAGATGGTAGCGGAAGCTACGAGCAGTACTTC
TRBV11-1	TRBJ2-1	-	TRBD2	CASSFTSGGANNEQFF	TGTGCCAGCAGCTTCACTAGCGGGGGGGCCAACAATGAGCAGTTCTTC
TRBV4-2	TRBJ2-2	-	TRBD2	CASSQESVGRNGELFF	TGTGCCAGCAGCCAAGAGTCGGTCGGGAGGAACGGGGAGCTGTTTTTT
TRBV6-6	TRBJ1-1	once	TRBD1	CASTRGEFTEAFF	TGTGCCAGCACCAGGGGGGAGTTCACTGAAGCTTTCTTT
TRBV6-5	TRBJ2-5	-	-	CASSYSPGSVETQYF	TGTGCCAGCAGTTATTCCCCGGGGTCAGTAGAGACCCAGTACTTC
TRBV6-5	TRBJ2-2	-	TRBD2	CASTLTSGAAGELFF	TGTGCCAGCACTCTGACTAGCGGGGCTGCCGGGGAGCTGTTTTTT
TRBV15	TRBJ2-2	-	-	CATSRVAGAVAGELFF	TGTGCCACCAGCAGAGTGGCGGGGGCAGTCGCCGGGGAGCTGTTTTTT
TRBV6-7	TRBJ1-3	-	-	CASSYCQAGNTIYF	TGTGCCAGCAGTTACTGTCAGGCTGGAAACACCATATATTTT
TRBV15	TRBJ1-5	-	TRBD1	CATSRPGQGANQPQHF	TGTGCCACCAGCAGGCCGGGACAGGGGGCCAATCAGCCCCAGCATTTT
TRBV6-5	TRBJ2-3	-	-	CASSQGRLADTQYF	TGTGCCAGCAGTCAGGGCCGATTGGCAGATACGCAGTATTTT
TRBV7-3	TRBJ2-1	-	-	CASSLFAGYVNEQFF	TGTGCCAGCAGCTTATTCGCAGGGTACGTCAATGAGCAGTTCTTC
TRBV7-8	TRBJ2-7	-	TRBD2	CASSLQLAAGSEQYF	TGTGCCAGCAGCTTACAACTAGCGGCCGGGTCTGAGCAGTACTTC
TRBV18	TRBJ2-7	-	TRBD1	CASSGQGYEQYF	TGTGCCAGCTCCGGACAGGGGTACGAGCAGTACTTC
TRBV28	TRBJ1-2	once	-	CASSFSGPLNYGYTF	TGTGCCAGCAGTTTTTCAGGGCCCTTAAACTATGGCTACACCTTC
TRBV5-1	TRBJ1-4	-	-	CASSLGATTNEKLFF	TGCGCCAGCAGCTTGGGGGCTACAACTAATGAAAAACTGTTTTTT
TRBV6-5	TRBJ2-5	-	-	CASSYSGTYQETQYF	TGTGCCAGCAGTTACTCTGGGACTTACCAAGAGACCCAGTACTTC
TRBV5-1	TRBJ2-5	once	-	CASSLGHRAGETQYF	TGCGCCAGCAGCTTGGGTCACAGGGCGGGAGAGACCCAGTACTTC
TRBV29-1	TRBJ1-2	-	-	CSVEGTPYGYTF	TGCAGCGTTGAGGGGACACCTTATGGCTACACCTTC
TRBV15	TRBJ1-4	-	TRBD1	CATSRDRGRGDEKLFF	TGTGCCACCAGCAGAGATCGGGGCAGGGGGGATGAAAAACTGTTTTTT
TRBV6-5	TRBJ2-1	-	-	CASSYSPDTFMGEQFF	TGTGCCAGCAGTTACTCCCCGGACACATTCATGGGTGAGCAGTTCTTC
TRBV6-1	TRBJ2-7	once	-	CASSERREQYF	TGTGCCAGCAGTGAAAGGAGGGAGCAGTACTTC
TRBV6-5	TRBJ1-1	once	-	CASSYLANTEAFF	TGTGCCAGCAGTTACCTAGCGAACACTGAAGCTTTCTTT
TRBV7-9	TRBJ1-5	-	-	CASSFGGFSNQPQHF	TGTGCCAGCAGCTTTGGCGGATTTAGCAATCAGCCCCAGCATTTT
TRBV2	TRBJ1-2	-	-	CASSGYRTTGSGNGYTF	TGTGCCAGCAGTGGCTACCGAACGACGGGGTCCGGCAATGGCTACACCTTC
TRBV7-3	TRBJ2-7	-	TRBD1	CASSLDRAREQYF	TGTGCCAGCAGCTTGGACAGGGCACGAGAGCAGTACTTC
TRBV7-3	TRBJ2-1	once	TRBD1	CASSLGTGDREQFF	TGTGCCAGCAGCCTCGGGACAGGGGATCGTGAGCAGTTCTTC
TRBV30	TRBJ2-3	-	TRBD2	CAWWRGVGWYF	TGTGCCTGGTGGCGGGGGGTGGGATGGTATTTT